The rows below give T cell receptor beta chains drawn from one sample of a study of blood T cell repertoires in COVID-19. Some clones are missing from TCRdb's copy, which holds only in-frame ones; the method was immunoSEQ multiplex PCR. Of some 200,000 clones listed, 80% to 90% are singletons. The sequenced sample was peripheral blood. The source of these receptors is a middle-aged man who had recovered from COVID-19. CDR3s include the opening cysteine and the closing phenylalanine or tryptophan. The order of the fields is V gene, CDR3 protein.

V: TRBV5-5; CDR3: CASSHTGSNSPLHF
V: TRBV7-2; CDR3: CASSGRTGGYGEQYF
V: TRBV11-2; CDR3: CASSLRTSEHNEQFF
V: TRBV19; CDR3: CASGWGELFF
V: TRBV15; CDR3: CATSRVLSSYNEQFF
V: TRBV5-4; CDR3: CASSLAGGDSYEQYF
V: TRBV5-5; CDR3: CASSFGGPGQLYGYTF
V: TRBV6-5; CDR3: CASSLKGAGTEAFF
V: TRBV24-1; CDR3: CATSDPSLLDYGYTF
V: TRBV27; CDR3: CASKRLGYDNSPLHF
V: TRBV5-1; CDR3: CASSSRQGNIQYF
V: TRBV27; CDR3: CASRVTGAYGYTF
V: TRBV28; CDR3: CASSLTNRGLDGYTF
V: TRBV3-1/TRBV3-2; CDR3: CASSQALAGVGQETQYF
V: TRBV10-1; CDR3: CASSDRGSNTEAFF
V: TRBV3-1/TRBV3-2; CDR3: CASSPSLSYNEQFF
V: TRBV7-9; CDR3: CASSYEQSSNYGYTF
V: TRBV27; CDR3: CASSLRKQGAKNIQYF
V: TRBV3-1/TRBV3-2; CDR3: CASSRGGYEQYF
V: TRBV23-1; CDR3: CASSSGQGSSEQYF
V: TRBV27; CDR3: CASSSGDKANYGYTF
V: TRBV20-1; CDR3: CSGQGANEQYF
V: TRBV18; CDR3: CASSPNRGNEKLFF
V: TRBV19; CDR3: CASSIRGEMSNEQFF
V: TRBV6-5; CDR3: CASRMGGALNSPLHF
V: TRBV7-6; CDR3: CASSLGPGLAEKLFF
V: TRBV28; CDR3: CASSRPGTPSGNTIYF
V: TRBV30; CDR3: CACYKTGSIAFF
V: TRBV5-1; CDR3: CASSLAPGQGSTDTQYF
V: TRBV12-2; CDR3: CASQTGTSGTTGELFF
V: TRBV19; CDR3: CASSNRTGVINEQFF